These 26 T cell receptor beta chains came from one sample sequenced in a study of blood T cell repertoires in COVID-19. TCRdb keeps only in-frame clones here, not all; method: immunoSEQ multiplex PCR. The table shows 140,000 to 150,000 clones, with around 82% occurring only once. Sequencing was carried out using peripheral blood. These receptors were collected from a woman aged 45-65 years with acute or convalescent COVID-19.

In its sample, this clone was seen a few times. The rearrangement links TRBV29-1 to TRBJ1-2, with a tentative D call TRBD1 (5 bases). Trimming took off 7 bases at V and 9 bases at J, with 21 bases between the two ends. This CDR3 has 13 residues. CDR1 is SQVTM, CDR2 ANQGSEA, per germline. The CDR3 is CSADSGTGRSYTF. The DNA for the CDR3 is TGCAGCGCCGACTCCGGGACTGGGAGAAGCTACACCTTC.

This clone was counted between two and nine times. The chain carries TRBV7-9 and TRBJ2-1; possible D gene TRBD1, 6 bases. The CDR3 is 18 amino acids. Germline CDR1 and CDR2: SEHNR and FQNEAQ (reference sequence). V was clipped by 1 base and J by 0 bases, with 16 bases between them. The CDR3 sequence is CASSLDPGRGFSYNEQFF. CDR3 DNA: TGTGCCAGCAGCTTAGACCCCGGAAGGGGGTTCTCCTACAATGAGCAGTTCTTC.

This chain joins TRBV2 and TRBJ2-7, with 7 nucleotides matching TRBD2. Germline CDR1 reads SNHLY; CDR2 reads FYNNEI. The CDR3 length is 13 residues. V shed 7 bases and J 3 bases; nucleotides not matched to a gene: 6. The chain's CDR3 is CASNLAAYYEQYF. The CDR3 bases are TGTGCCAGCAACCTAGCGGCGTACTACGAGCAGTACTTC.

The chain recombines TRBV7-2 with TRBJ1-2, with 9 nucleotides matching TRBD1. Germline V lookup: CDR1 SGHTA, CDR2 FQGNSA. V lost 3 bases to trimming and J lost 4 bases; unmatched junction nucleotides: 15. This CDR3 contains 18 residues. CDR3: CASSFLTGTGLGFYGYTF. Written as DNA, the CDR3 is TGTGCCAGCAGCTTCTTGACCGGGACAGGGCTTGGATTCTATGGCTACACCTTC.

Here the CDR3 DNA reads TGTGCCAGCAGCCGAATAACAGGGCAAGAGACCCAGTACTTC. Protein product: CASSRITGQETQYF. The chain links TRBV14 to TRBJ2-5; a possible D gene is TRBD1 (6 bases). The V gene lost 4 bases and the J gene lost 2 bases, with 11 bases spanning the gap. Germline values: CDR1 SGHDN, CDR2 FVKESK. The CDR3 loop spans 14 amino acids.

CDR3 loop: CASSYLGQAGNTIYF. CDR3 in DNA: TGTGCCAGCAGTTACCTCGGACAGGCTGGAAACACCATATATTTT. The chain recombines TRBV6-5 with TRBJ1-3, with 7 bases matching TRBD1. Trimming took 2 bases from V and 2 from J; bases not matched to a gene: 3. Per the germline V gene, CDR1 is MNHEY and CDR2 is SVGAGI. The CDR3 length is 15 residues.

This chain connects TRBV19 to TRBJ2-7; D possibly corresponds to TRBD1 (6 bases). CDR3 length equals 13 residues. Germline loops: CDR1 LNHDA, CDR2 SQIVND (reference sequence). Trimming removed 6 bases at V and 6 bases at J, with 15 bases between. The CDR3 sequence: CASSDRPFGEQYF. CDR3 nucleotides: TGTGCCAGTAGCGACAGGCCCTTTGGCGAGCAGTACTTC.

The CDR3 nucleotides are TGTGCCAGCAGTTCAGGGGCCAACGTCCTGACTTTC. As protein: CASSSGANVLTF. J is TRBJ2-6 and V is TRBV12-3 or TRBV12-4, with D unclear. The CDR3 has 12 amino acids. V lost 4 bases and J lost 4, with 2 bases in between.

The chain carries TRBV29-1 and TRBJ1-2, with D perhaps matching TRBD1 (5 bases). Trimming pared 2 bases from V and 0 bases from J, leaving 7 bases between. This CDR3 contains 13 residues. Germline V gene sequence: CDR1 SQVTM, CDR2 ANQGSEA. CDR3 in amino acids: CSVERQSNYGYTF. CDR3 coding DNA: TGCAGCGTTGAAAGACAGTCTAACTATGGCTACACCTTC.

The chain joins TRBV5-1 to TRBJ1-1; a weak D match, TRBD1 (6 bases). V lost 4 bases to trimming and J lost 4 bases, with 17 bases between them. CDR1 and CDR2 (germline): SGHRS, YFSETQ. The CDR3 loop spans 15 amino acids. CDR3 coding DNA: TGCGCCAGCAGCCAACAGACAGGTAGGGGCACTGAAGCTTTCTTT. This translates into CASSQQTGRGTEAFF.

J is TRBJ1-3 and V is TRBV6-5; D unresolved. Germline lookup yields CDR1 MNHEY and CDR2 SVGAGI. The germline V and J ends were trimmed by 2 bases and 0 bases, with 8 bases remaining between them. There are 15 residues in the CDR3. The CDR3 coding sequence is TGTGCCAGCAGTTACAGCGGGCCCTCTGGAAACACCATATATTTT. As protein: CASSYSGPSGNTIYF.

The chain employs TRBV27 and TRBJ1-5; TRBD1 might be the D (5 bases). The CDR3 loop spans 15 amino acids. The V and J ends lost 6 bases and 6 bases respectively, with 18 bases between them. The germline CDR1 and CDR2 sequences are MNHEY and SMNVEV (reference sequence). The CDR3 loop reads CASSHQGISSQPQHF. The CDR3 coding sequence is TGTGCCAGCAGCCACCAGGGAATATCGTCTCAGCCCCAGCATTTT.

The V gene is TRBV7-2, the J gene TRBJ1-2; no clear D. Germline CDR1 and CDR2: SGHTA and FQGNSA. The CDR3 is 15 residues long. The V gene lost 5 bases and the J gene lost 5 bases, with 18 bases spanning the gap. CDR3 region: CASSPYGDVHYGYTF. The DNA for the CDR3 is TGTGCCAGCAGCCCTTACGGAGATGTTCATTATGGCTACACCTTC.

The CDR3 reads CASSENRAADQPQHF. CDR3 nucleotide sequence: TGTGCCAGCAGTGAGAACAGGGCGGCTGATCAGCCCCAGCATTTT. The chain joins TRBV2 to TRBJ1-5; tentatively, D is TRBD1 (6 bases). The germline gives CDR1 SNHLY, CDR2 FYNNEI. The CDR3 has 15 amino acids. The ends were cut back, 3 bases at V and 5 bases at J, with 14 bases in the middle.

The gene calls are TRBV19 and TRBJ1-1, with 9 bases lining up with TRBD1. Per the germline V gene, CDR1 is LNHDA and CDR2 is SQIVND (reference sequence). Trimming took 7 bases from V and 5 from J; bases not matched to a gene: 5. CDR3 size: 13 residues. CDR3 residues: CASMTGGNTEAFF. As DNA, the CDR3 is TGTGCCAGTATGACAGGGGGTAATACTGAAGCTTTCTTT.

The J gene is TRBJ1-6, the V gene TRBV4-3; TRBD1 aligns across 9 bases. The CDR3 loop spans 16 amino acids. V lost 2 bases to trimming and J lost 10 bases; unmatched junction nucleotides: 9. Germline lookup yields CDR1 LGHNA and CDR2 YSLEER. CDR3 DNA: TGCGCCAGCAGCCAACATACCGGGACAGGGAGCTCACCCCTCCACTTT. It codes for CASSQHTGTGSSPLHF.

This clone was seen more than once but under ten times. This chain links TRBV9 with TRBJ2-3, with 10 positions matching TRBD2. Germline V gene sequence: CDR1 SGDLS, CDR2 YYNGEE. With 2 bases clipped from V and 5 bases from J, the junction kept 5 bases outside the gene matches. The CDR3 has 15 residues. CDR3 residues: CASSVSGGVVDTQYF. Written as DNA, the CDR3 is TGTGCCAGCAGCGTCAGCGGGGGGGTTGTAGATACGCAGTATTTT.

V is TRBV6-2 or TRBV6-3 and J is TRBJ2-3; 7 nucleotides match TRBD2. CDR1 is MNHEY, CDR2 SVGEGT, per germline. Trimming removed 2 bases from V and 2 bases from J; junction bases left unmatched: 7. The CDR3 has 16 residues. This chain's CDR3 is CASSYTQRGYTDTQYF. The CDR3 DNA reads as TGTGCCAGCAGTTACACTCAGCGGGGTTACACAGATACGCAGTATTTT.

This clone was seen a handful of times. This sequence joins TRBV18 and TRBJ1-2; possibly TRBD1 for D (6 bases). CDR3 length equals 13 residues. CDR1 is KGHSH, CDR2 LQKENI, per germline. V was clipped by 4 bases and J by 4 bases, with 10 bases between them. For the CDR3, the DNA is TGTGCCAGCTCACTTGACAGGCTCTATGGCTACACCTTC. Amino acids: CASSLDRLYGYTF.

The chain recombines TRBV6-1 with TRBJ2-1, with TRBD1 as a possible D gene (6 bases). The V gene lost 3 bases and the J gene lost 0 bases, with 9 bases spanning the gap. CDR3 length: 15 residues. The germline CDR1 and CDR2 sequences are MNHNS and SASEGT. The CDR3, as DNA: TGTGCCAGCAGTGACCAGGGGAACTCCTACAATGAGCAGTTCTTC. This gives the protein CASSDQGNSYNEQFF.

V is TRBV29-1 and J is TRBJ2-7; 8 positions match TRBD2. Trimming cost V 3 bases and J 7 bases; bases outside gene matches: 26. Looked up from germline, CDR1 is SQVTM and CDR2 is ANQGSEA. The CDR3 loop spans 19 amino acids. The CDR3 DNA sequence: TGCAGCGTTGATTCCCGGGGGGGGCAGGAGGCTAGCGGCTTGCAGGAGCAGTACTTC. Residues: CSVDSRGGQEASGLQEQYF.

The genes are TRBV7-9 and TRBJ1-5; D is unclear. This CDR3 spans 15 amino acids. Per germline, CDR1 SEHNR and CDR2 FQNEAQ (reference sequence). V was shortened by 4 bases and J by 9 bases, with 19 bases between the two germline ends. CDR3 nucleotides: TGTGCCAGCAGCTCCGAGGGTGCTAGATTGGGGCCCCAGCATTTT. Protein: CASSSEGARLGPQHF.

The V call is TRBV7-8, the J call TRBJ1-1; 8 nucleotides line up with TRBD1. Per the germline V gene, CDR1 is SGHVS and CDR2 is FQNEAQ. J gave up 3 bases and V 4 bases, and 10 bases lay outside the gene matches. The length of the CDR3 is 16 residues. The CDR3: CASSSDRARGYTEAFF. Here the CDR3 DNA reads TGTGCCAGCAGCTCGGACAGGGCCAGGGGGTACACTGAAGCTTTCTTT.

This clone was seen a handful of times. The CDR3 protein is CASSPRLAGGSYNEQFF. CDR3 DNA sequence: TGCGCCAGCAGCCCTCGACTAGCGGGGGGTTCCTACAATGAGCAGTTCTTC. V is TRBV5-1 and J is TRBJ2-1, with 13 bases lining up with TRBD2. With V trimmed by 4 bases and J by 1 base, 5 bases remained unmatched. The CDR3 is 17 residues long. Germline assignment: CDR1 SGHRS and CDR2 YFSETQ.

This chain links TRBV6-5 with TRBJ2-2, with D tentatively TRBD2 (7 bases). This CDR3 comprises 14 residues. V was trimmed by 11 bases and J by 7 bases, leaving 20 bases between them. Germline V CDR1 and CDR2: MNHEY, SVGAGI. The CDR3 reads CARDRGGAIGELFF. CDR3 DNA: TGTGCCCGCGATAGGGGGGGGGCGATCGGGGAGCTGTTTTTT.

The sample holds a few counts of this clone. Other DNA sequences within the sample encode an identical CDR3. This rearrangement joins TRBV4-3 to TRBJ1-5, with 8 bases aligning to TRBD1. Germline CDR1 reads LGHNA; CDR2 reads YSLEER. V was pared by 0 bases and J by 4 bases, with 5 bases of the junction left unmatched. This CDR3 is built from 16 residues. In nucleotides, the CDR3 is TGCGCCAGCAGCCAAGATCTTGGACAGGGAAATCAGCCCCAGCATTTT. Its protein product is CASSQDLGQGNQPQHF.